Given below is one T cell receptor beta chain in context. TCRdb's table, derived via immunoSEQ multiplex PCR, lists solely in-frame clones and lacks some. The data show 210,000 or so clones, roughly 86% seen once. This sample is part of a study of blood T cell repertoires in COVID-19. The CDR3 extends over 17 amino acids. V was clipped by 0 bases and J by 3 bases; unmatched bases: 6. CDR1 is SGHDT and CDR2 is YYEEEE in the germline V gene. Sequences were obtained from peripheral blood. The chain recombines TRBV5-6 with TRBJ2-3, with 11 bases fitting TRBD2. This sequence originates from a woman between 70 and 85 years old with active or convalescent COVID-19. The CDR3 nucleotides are TGTGCCAGCAGCTTGGTTAGCGGGAGGGCCGGTACAGATACGCAGTATTTT. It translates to CASSLVSGRAGTDTQYF.